This T cell receptor beta chain was found in a study of T cells after somatic rescue of genetic block. Produced via immunoSEQ multiplex PCR; TCRdb's table is partial and in-frame only. In the table there are 80,000 to 90,000 clones, about 87% of which are singletons. V lost 5 bases to trimming and J lost 6 bases; unmatched junction nucleotides: 10. The CDR3 has 15 residues. Germline CDR1 and CDR2: SGHAT and FQNNGV. The specimen was peripheral blood mononuclear cells (PBMCs). The sequence derives from a woman under 30. The V and J genes are TRBV11-2 and TRBJ2-7, with 10 bases matching TRBD2. The CDR3 DNA follows: TGTGCCAGCAGCCTGGCTAGCGGGGGAGAGGGCGAGCAGTACTTC. Translating it yields CASSLASGGEGEQYF.